A selection of T cell receptor beta chains follows, all from one sample in a study of cytomegalovirus exposure and HLA in healthy donors. Repertoires were generated with immunoSEQ multiplex PCR, while TCRdb's copy carries only in-frame clones and drops some. The data contain more than 95,000 clones, 64% of them seen just once; the ten biggest clones take up 3.2%. The sample was PBMCs. The receptors originated from a man in his 60s in good health and CMV-seronegative. Each CDR3 is given with its conserved first and last residue. The D gene is left open where the match is weak. The size entry is marked missing in some rows and otherwise reads once, few, many or a size class.

len: 15; abundance: NA; v_gene: TRBV9; d_gene: NA; j_gene: TRBJ1-2; CDR3aa: CASSTAGWENYGYTF; CDR3nt: TGTGCCAGCAGCACCGCCGGATGGGAGAACTATGGCTACACCTTC
len: 15; abundance: NA; v_gene: TRBV14; d_gene: NA; j_gene: TRBJ2-7; CDR3aa: CASSPDAAYSYEQYF; CDR3nt: TGTGCCAGCAGCCCCGATGCGGCTTACTCCTACGAGCAGTACTTC
len: 15; abundance: NA; v_gene: TRBV7-2; d_gene: TRBD1; j_gene: TRBJ1-2; CDR3aa: CASSPDRVRGGGYTF; CDR3nt: TGTGCCAGCAGCCCCGACAGGGTCCGGGGAGGTGGCTACACCTTC
len: 13; abundance: once; v_gene: TRBV7-3; d_gene: NA; j_gene: TRBJ1-2; CDR3aa: CASSLGRDYGYTF; CDR3nt: TGTGCCAGCAGCTTAGGGAGGGACTATGGCTACACCTTC
len: 17; abundance: NA; v_gene: TRBV18; d_gene: NA; j_gene: TRBJ1-1; CDR3aa: CASSPIFGVGGNTEAFF; CDR3nt: TGTGCCAGCTCACCAATCTTTGGTGTGGGGGGAAATACTGAAGCTTTCTTT
len: 15; abundance: NA; v_gene: TRBV7-3; d_gene: NA; j_gene: TRBJ2-1; CDR3aa: CASSLEKSRYNEQFF; CDR3nt: TGTGCCAGCAGCTTAGAGAAGTCCCGTTACAATGAGCAGTTCTTC
len: 15; abundance: NA; v_gene: TRBV2; d_gene: NA; j_gene: TRBJ2-2; CDR3aa: CASKSRTPTTGELFF; CDR3nt: TGTGCCAGCAAATCTAGAACCCCGACCACCGGGGAGCTGTTTTTT
len: 14; abundance: NA; v_gene: TRBV6-1; d_gene: NA; j_gene: TRBJ2-7; CDR3aa: CASNPQGQGYEQYF; CDR3nt: TGTGCCAGCAATCCACAGGGCCAGGGCTACGAGCAGTACTTC
len: 15; abundance: NA; v_gene: TRBV6-1; d_gene: NA; j_gene: TRBJ1-3; CDR3aa: CASSEGHSTGNTIYF; CDR3nt: TGTGCCAGCAGTGAGGGCCATAGTACTGGAAACACCATATATTTT
len: 16; abundance: NA; v_gene: TRBV28; d_gene: TRBD2; j_gene: TRBJ2-7; CDR3aa: CASGTLAGLAPYEQYF; CDR3nt: TGTGCCAGCGGAACCCTGGCGGGACTAGCGCCTTACGAGCAGTACTTC
len: 13; abundance: NA; v_gene: TRBV16; d_gene: NA; j_gene: TRBJ1-2; CDR3aa: CASTGREDYGYTF; CDR3nt: TGTGCCAGCACCGGCCGGGAAGACTATGGCTACACCTTC
len: 11; abundance: NA; v_gene: TRBV20-1; d_gene: NA; j_gene: TRBJ1-2; CDR3aa: CSARTGYGYTF; CDR3nt: TGCAGTGCTAGGACGGGGTATGGCTACACCTTC
len: 14; abundance: NA; v_gene: TRBV25-1; d_gene: NA; j_gene: TRBJ1-6; CDR3aa: CASSKDFNESPLHF; CDR3nt: TGTGCCAGCAGTAAGGACTTTAACGAATCACCCCTCCACTTT
len: 19; abundance: NA; v_gene: TRBV5-1; d_gene: NA; j_gene: TRBJ2-5; CDR3aa: CASSPTLRFKGGGKETQYF; CDR3nt: TGCGCCAGCAGCCCGACCCTACGTTTCAAAGGGGGTGGAAAAGAGACCCAGTACTTC
len: 12; abundance: NA; v_gene: TRBV11-3; d_gene: NA; j_gene: TRBJ2-7; CDR3aa: CASSLVRYEQYF; CDR3nt: TGTGCCAGCAGCTTAGTCCGGTACGAGCAGTACTTC
len: 18; abundance: NA; v_gene: TRBV7-2; d_gene: TRBD1; j_gene: TRBJ1-5; CDR3aa: CASSPGADRALGNQPQHF; CDR3nt: TGTGCCAGCAGCCCGGGGGCCGACAGGGCCCTTGGCAATCAGCCCCAGCATTTT
len: 12; abundance: NA; v_gene: TRBV19; d_gene: NA; j_gene: TRBJ2-7; CDR3aa: CASKGLAQEQYF; CDR3nt: TGTGCCAGTAAGGGACTGGCTCAGGAGCAGTACTTC
len: 13; abundance: NA; v_gene: TRBV5-1; d_gene: NA; j_gene: TRBJ2-7; CDR3aa: CASRGEDSYEQYF; CDR3nt: TGCGCCAGCCGCGGGGAAGACAGCTACGAGCAGTACTTC
len: 15; abundance: few; v_gene: TRBV7-3; d_gene: NA; j_gene: TRBJ2-2; CDR3aa: CASSLWASGDGELFF; CDR3nt: TGTGCCAGCAGCTTATGGGCCAGCGGTGACGGGGAGCTGTTTTTT
len: 14; abundance: NA; v_gene: TRBV27; d_gene: TRBD2; j_gene: TRBJ2-2; CDR3aa: CASRLAANTGELFF; CDR3nt: TGTGCCAGCAGACTAGCGGCGAACACCGGGGAGCTGTTTTTT
len: 16; abundance: NA; v_gene: TRBV28; d_gene: NA; j_gene: TRBJ1-5; CDR3aa: CASSFSRRDRNQPQHF; CDR3nt: TGTGCCAGCAGTTTCTCCCGGAGGGATCGCAATCAGCCCCAGCATTTT
len: 15; abundance: NA; v_gene: TRBV7-9; d_gene: NA; j_gene: TRBJ2-2; CDR3aa: CASRKGGANTGELFF; CDR3nt: TGTGCCAGCAGAAAGGGAGGCGCGAACACCGGGGAGCTGTTTTTT
len: 15; abundance: once; v_gene: TRBV7-3; d_gene: NA; j_gene: TRBJ1-2; CDR3aa: CASSPDRRANYGYTF; CDR3nt: TGTGCCAGCAGCCCCGACAGGCGAGCTAACTATGGCTACACCTTC
len: 15; abundance: NA; v_gene: TRBV5-1; d_gene: NA; j_gene: TRBJ1-1; CDR3aa: CASSLDMVRGTEAFF; CDR3nt: TGCGCCAGCAGCTTGGATATGGTCAGGGGCACTGAAGCTTTCTTT
len: 15; abundance: few; v_gene: TRBV18; d_gene: TRBD1; j_gene: TRBJ1-1; CDR3aa: CASSLQTGLNTEAFF; CDR3nt: TGTGCCAGCTCCCTCCAGACAGGGTTGAACACTGAAGCTTTCTTT
len: 13; abundance: NA; v_gene: TRBV11-3; d_gene: NA; j_gene: TRBJ1-2; CDR3aa: CASSLEGRGGYTF; CDR3nt: TGTGCCAGCAGCTTAGAGGGCAGGGGTGGCTACACCTTC
len: 11; abundance: NA; v_gene: TRBV28; d_gene: TRBD1; j_gene: TRBJ1-1; CDR3aa: CASSPDRGAFF; CDR3nt: TGTGCCAGCAGCCCCGACAGGGGGGCTTTCTTT
len: 13; abundance: NA; v_gene: TRBV11-1; d_gene: TRBD1; j_gene: TRBJ2-7; CDR3aa: CASSLTGDHEQYF; CDR3nt: TGTGCCAGCAGCTTAACAGGGGACCACGAGCAGTACTTC
len: 17; abundance: once; v_gene: TRBV18; d_gene: NA; j_gene: TRBJ1-1; CDR3aa: CASSPPNTATMNTEAFF; CDR3nt: TGTGCCAGCTCACCACCGAATACAGCGACTATGAACACTGAAGCTTTCTTT
len: 14; abundance: NA; v_gene: TRBV9; d_gene: TRBD1; j_gene: TRBJ1-6; CDR3aa: CASSVQGASSPLHF; CDR3nt: TGTGCCAGCAGCGTCCAGGGGGCAAGTTCACCCCTCCACTTT
len: 14; abundance: NA; v_gene: TRBV4-1; d_gene: NA; j_gene: TRBJ2-1; CDR3aa: CASSLSGLYNEQFF; CDR3nt: TGCGCCAGCAGCCTCAGCGGGCTGTACAATGAGCAGTTCTTC
len: 16; abundance: NA; v_gene: TRBV25-1; d_gene: TRBD1; j_gene: TRBJ2-2; CDR3aa: CASSELDRGDTGELFF; CDR3nt: TGTGCCAGCAGTGAATTGGACAGGGGGGACACCGGGGAGCTGTTTTTT
len: 15; abundance: NA; v_gene: TRBV4-1; d_gene: NA; j_gene: TRBJ1-2; CDR3aa: CASSLNTPGLSGYTF; CDR3nt: TGCGCCAGCAGCCTTAACACCCCGGGATTGAGTGGCTACACCTTC
len: 12; abundance: NA; v_gene: TRBV28; d_gene: TRBD1; j_gene: TRBJ1-2; CDR3aa: CASSLTGVSYTF; CDR3nt: TGTGCCAGCAGTTTGACAGGGGTGAGCTACACCTTC